Presented here are 24 T cell receptor beta chains from one specimen sequenced in a study of CD8+CD57+ T cells in acquired aplastic anemia. The template for TCR beta VDJ and CDR3 sequence profiling was genomic DNA. TCRdb called the reads again in MiXCR, with one record for every CDR3 protein. This table has 400,000 to 500,000 distinct CDR3 sequences, roughly 68% appearing once. Sequencing was carried out using sorted CD4+, CD8+, or CD8+CD57+ T cells (not recorded which) from PBMCs. All receptors come from a human donor in good health, serving as a control.

CDR3 sequence (DNA): TGTGCCACCCCCATAGGCGCGATCTATGGCTACACCTTC. Translated: CATPIGAIYGYTF. The chain has TRBV11-1 and TRBJ1-2, with D uncertain. The V gene's germline CDR1 is SGHAT and CDR2 FQDESV (reference sequence). The CDR3 runs 13 residues. V was shortened by 10 bases and J by 4 bases, with 16 bases between the two germline ends.

This clonotype was seen once. J is TRBJ2-1 and V is TRBV2; D is unresolved. The CDR3 runs to 12 residues. The ends were cut back, 2 bases at V and 13 bases at J, with 12 bases in the middle. Germline CDR1 and CDR2: SNHLY and FYNNEI. The CDR3 DNA reads TGTGCCAGCAGTGAAAGGTCCCCTCCTCAGTTCTTC. Protein product: CASSERSPPQFF.

J is TRBJ2-7 and V is TRBV7-2; D perhaps matches TRBD2 (6 bases). V was cut by 4 bases and J by 0 bases, with 22 bases left in between. CDR1 and CDR2 from the germline V gene are SGHTA and FQGNSA. The CDR3 totals 18 residues. CDR3 sequence: CASSSTGGPWGSSYEQYF. The CDR3 bases are TGTGCCAGCAGCTCAACCGGGGGTCCATGGGGAAGCTCCTACGAGCAGTACTTC.

This clonotype was recorded once. Here the CDR3 reads CSARAGIYTGYTF. For the CDR3, the DNA is TGCAGTGCTAGAGCGGGGATATACACCGGCTACACCTTC. The chain is built from TRBV20-1 and TRBJ1-2; D gene ambiguous. Germline V gene lookup returns CDR1 DFQATT and CDR2 SNEGSKA (reference sequence). The CDR3 runs 13 residues. V was trimmed by 1 base and J by 8 bases, leaving 14 bases between them.

The chain recombines TRBV6-5 with TRBJ2-5; 8 bases are shared with TRBD2. J gave up 5 bases and V 5 bases, and 10 bases lay outside the gene matches. CDR1 and CDR2 from the germline V gene are MNHEY and SVGAGI. There are 15 residues in the CDR3. The CDR3 is CASSPNIAGSETQYF. Here the CDR3 DNA reads TGTGCCAGCAGTCCTAACATAGCGGGGTCGGAGACCCAGTACTTC.

Comments on this clonotype: At one of its ends the junction is not consistent with the germline gene, which may arise from a read error. The V gene is TRBV5-1, the J gene TRBJ2-7; possibly TRBD2 for D (5 bases). Germline lookup yields CDR1 SGHRS and CDR2 YFSETQ. The CDR3 is made up of 13 amino acids. DNA of the CDR3: TGTGCCAGCAGCTGGACTTGGGGCTACGAGCAGTACTTC. It encodes CASSWTWGYEQYF. Complete variable domain (other parts from reference TRBV5-1 and TRBJ2-7): KAGVTQTPRYLIKTRGQQVTLSCSPISGHRSVSWYQQTPGQGLQFLFEYFSETQRNKGNFPGRFSGRQFSNSRSEMNVSTLELGDSALYLCASSWTWGYEQYFGPGTRLTVT.

This clonotype was counted many times. V is TRBV6-2 or TRBV6-3 and J is TRBJ2-7; D gene uncertain. Germline V CDR1 and CDR2: MNHEY, SVGEGT. V lost 6 bases and J 3 bases, leaving 12 bases between the germline ends. CDR3 length: 13 residues. For the CDR3, the DNA is TGTGCCAGCAGCTCAGTACGTCTCTACGAGCAGTACTTC. This translates into CASSSVRLYEQYF.

Points on this clonotype: It is likely a read error, because the conserved phenylalanine at the end of the CDR3 is missing. Because the CDR3's place on the DNA is in doubt, the DNA is left out and the CDR3 is given as listed by TCRdb. The rearrangement joins TRBV10-3 to TRBJ2-5; TRBD2 was called by the table and not checked on the DNA. The CDR3 sequence runs 15 residues, both termini included. Germline values: CDR1 ENHRY, CDR2 SYGVKD. The CDR3 sequence is CAISTSSGDQETKYC.

A word on this clonotype: A junction end diverges from the germline sequence, so it may reflect a read error. J is TRBJ2-3 and V is TRBV7-9, with TRBD2 matching 7 bases. CDR3 length: 14 residues. Germline V gene lookup returns CDR1 SEHNR and CDR2 FQNEAQ (reference sequence). DNA for the CDR3: TGTGCCAGCGGTGTCGACGGGAGGAAAGATTCGCCCCTCTTT. Amino acids: CASGVDGRKDSPLF.

The chain combines TRBV15 with TRBJ2-1, with 7 bases aligning to TRBD2. There are 13 residues in the CDR3. The germline V gene encodes CDR1 LNHNV and CDR2 YYDKDF (reference sequence). The V gene end was trimmed by 1 base and the J gene end by 10 bases; junction bases not matched to a gene: 4. CDR3 residues: CATSRGVGGEQFF. CDR3 nucleotide sequence: TGTGCCACCAGCAGAGGGGTGGGAGGGGAGCAGTTCTTC.

This clonotype appeared a few times. One junction end disagrees with the germline gene, perhaps due to a read error. The chain links TRBV7-7 to TRBJ1-1, with TRBD1 matching over 7 bases. The CDR3 has 14 residues. Germline CDR1 is SSHAT and CDR2 is FNYEAQ (reference sequence). CDR3 nucleotide sequence: TGTGCTAGCAGCATCGACAGGGACTACGAGCAGTACTTCTTT. Its protein product is CASSIDRDYEQYFF.

Details on this clonotype: One end of the junction does not line up with germline, which may come from a read error. J is TRBJ1-6 and V is TRBV9, with unresolved D. Looked up from germline, CDR1 is SGDLS and CDR2 is YYNGEE. This CDR3 is built from 13 residues. CDR3 bases: TGTGCCAGCAGCGAAAACTGTGGCTACACCCTCCGTTTT. This encodes CASSENCGYTLRF.

This clonotype appeared many times. The chain employs TRBV20-1 and TRBJ2-3; D remains unclear. V lost 7 bases, J lost 4 bases, and 15 bases lay in between. The CDR3 covers 13 residues. Germline V gene data show CDR1 as DFQATT and CDR2 as SNEGSKA (reference sequence). The CDR3 sequence is CSGSDLEPDTQYF. In nucleotides, the CDR3 is TGCAGTGGGAGCGATCTAGAACCAGATACGCAGTATTTT.

The sample holds many counts of this clonotype. The chain recombines TRBV7-3 with TRBJ1-1; no reliable D call. V lost 1 base and J lost 2, with 5 bases in between. CDR1 and CDR2 from the germline V gene are SGHTA and FQGTGA. The CDR3 contains 13 residues. CDR3 loop: CASSLNTNTEAFF. The CDR3 DNA reads as TGTGCCAGCAGCTTAAACACTAACACTGAAGCTTTCTTT.

The CDR3 reads CASSKGDRGRLDYTF. CDR3 bases: TGTGCCAGCAGCAAGGGGGACAGGGGAAGACTGGACTACACCTTC. The chain carries TRBV9 and TRBJ1-2; 10 bases align to TRBD1. The CDR3 covers 15 residues. With V trimmed by 4 bases and J by 10 bases, 13 bases remained unmatched. Looked up from germline, CDR1 is SGDLS and CDR2 is YYNGEE. The full variable domain, its missing parts supplied by reference TRBV9 and TRBJ1-2, is DSGVTQTPKHLITATGQRVTLRCSPRSGDLSVYWYQQSLDQGLQFLIQYYNGEERAKGNILERFSAQQFPDLHSELNLSSLELGDSALYFCASSKGDRGRLDYTFGSGTRLTVV.

Points on this clonotype: Because the CDR3 is missing its conserved closing phenylalanine or tryptophan, this is likely a read error. Because the CDR3's place on the DNA is in doubt, the DNA is left out and the CDR3 is given as listed by TCRdb. The chain couples TRBV2 to TRBJ1-1. Germline V gene lookup returns CDR1 SNHLY and CDR2 FYNNEI. The length of the CDR3 is 14 amino acids, counting both ends. The CDR3: CASSVSGINTEAFV.

This sequence joins TRBV19 and TRBJ1-1; no reliable D call. Germline V gene sequence: CDR1 LNHDA, CDR2 SQIVND (reference sequence). The length of the CDR3 is 13 residues. V dropped 4 bases and J dropped 1 base, with 7 bases sitting between them. The CDR3 sequence is CASSKAPNTEAFF. The CDR3 nucleotides are TGTGCCAGTAGTAAAGCACCGAACACTGAAGCTTTCTTT.

This clonotype was recorded a few times. The chain employs TRBV2 and TRBJ2-7, with D tentatively TRBD1 (5 bases). The V gene's germline CDR1 is SNHLY and CDR2 FYNNEI. This CDR3 comprises 15 residues. Trimming removed 3 bases at V and 2 bases at J, with 14 bases between. CDR3 nucleotide sequence: TGTGCCAGCAGTGACCCAGGGCGAGTCGCCTACGAGCAGTACTTC. Translation gives CASSDPGRVAYEQYF.

About this clonotype itself: Likely a read error: the CDR3 ends without its conserved phenylalanine or tryptophan. The DNA is left out, because the CDR3 cannot be placed on it with certainty; the CDR3 is given as TCRdb lists it. The rearrangement uses TRBV19 and TRBJ2-7; the table gives TRBD1 as D, unverified against the DNA. Germline CDR1 LNHDA, CDR2 SQIVND (reference sequence). The CDR3 adds up to 15 amino acids, both ends counted. CDR3 protein: CASSGGGRETQYFWP.

The V call is TRBV9, the J call TRBJ2-1, with 10 bases fitting TRBD2. Near its end, the DNA agrees better with TRBJ2-5, so the J call may be wrong. From germline, CDR1 is SGDLS and CDR2 YYNGEE. The CDR3 is made up of 14 amino acids. CDR3 amino acids: CASNPAGGQETQYF. The CDR3 DNA follows: TGTGCCAGCAACCCAGCGGGGGGGCAAGAGACCCAGTACTTC.

This clonotype was found many times. The chain uses TRBV6-6 and TRBJ2-7; D may be TRBD1 or TRBD2 (6 bases each). The ends were cut back, 1 base at V and 3 bases at J, with 19 bases in the middle. This CDR3 has 17 residues. The germline V gene has CDR1 MNHNY and CDR2 SVGAGI (reference sequence). Here the CDR3 reads CASSYYTRGDGGYEQYF. The DNA of the CDR3 is TGTGCCAGCAGTTACTATACTAGGGGGGACGGCGGCTACGAGCAGTACTTC.

This clonotype was seen many times. The chain has TRBV6-2 or TRBV6-3 and TRBJ2-7, with D unresolved. The V end was cut by 2 bases, the J end by 4 bases, with 9 bases between. CDR3 size: 13 residues. In germline, CDR1 is MNHEY, CDR2 SVGEGT. The CDR3: CASSYGQHYEQYF. For the CDR3, the DNA is TGTGCCAGCAGTTACGGGCAGCATTACGAGCAGTACTTC.

This clonotype showed up many times. The rearrangement links TRBV12-3 or TRBV12-4 to TRBJ2-1; D not certain. This CDR3 comprises 11 residues. Trimming cost V 1 base and J 10 bases, with 5 bases left between them. This CDR3 is CASSLGQEQFF. CDR3 sequence (DNA): TGTGCCAGCAGTTTAGGCCAGGAGCAGTTCTTC.

The V call is TRBV7-2, the J call TRBJ2-7; 11 nucleotides align to TRBD2. This CDR3 region has 15 residues. From germline, CDR1 is SGHTA and CDR2 FQGNSA. V dropped 5 bases and J dropped 1; count of bases not matched to a gene: 4. The CDR3 spells CASSRLAGGSYEQYF. CDR3 sequence (DNA): TGTGCCAGCAGCCGTCTAGCGGGGGGATCCTACGAGCAGTACTTC.